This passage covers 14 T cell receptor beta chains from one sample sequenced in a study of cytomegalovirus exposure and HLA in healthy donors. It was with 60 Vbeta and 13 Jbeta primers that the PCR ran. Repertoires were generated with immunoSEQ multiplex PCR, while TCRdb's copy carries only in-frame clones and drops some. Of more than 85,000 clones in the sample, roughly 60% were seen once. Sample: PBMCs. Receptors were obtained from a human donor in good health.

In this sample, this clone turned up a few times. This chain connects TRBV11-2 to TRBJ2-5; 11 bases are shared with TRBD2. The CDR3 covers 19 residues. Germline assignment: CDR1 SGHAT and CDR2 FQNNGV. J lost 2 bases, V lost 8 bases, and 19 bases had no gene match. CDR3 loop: CASSPRPTSGILLQETQYF. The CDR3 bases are TGTGCCAGCTCCCCCCGACCGACTAGCGGGATACTCTTACAAGAGACCCAGTACTTC.

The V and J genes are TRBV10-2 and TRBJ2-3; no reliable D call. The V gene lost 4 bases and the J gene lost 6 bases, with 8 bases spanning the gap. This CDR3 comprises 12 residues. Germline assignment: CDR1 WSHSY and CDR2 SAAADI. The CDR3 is CASSGSSDTQYF. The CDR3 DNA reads TGCGCCAGCAGTGGGAGTTCGGATACGCAGTATTTT.

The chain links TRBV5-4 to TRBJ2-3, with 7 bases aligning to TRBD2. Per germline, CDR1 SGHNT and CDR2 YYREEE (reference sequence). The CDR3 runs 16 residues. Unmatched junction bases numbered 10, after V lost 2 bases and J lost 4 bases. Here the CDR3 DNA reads TGTGCCAGCAGCTTTGGTGGCGGGAGCCCCTCAGATACGCAGTATTTT. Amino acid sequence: CASSFGGGSPSDTQYF.

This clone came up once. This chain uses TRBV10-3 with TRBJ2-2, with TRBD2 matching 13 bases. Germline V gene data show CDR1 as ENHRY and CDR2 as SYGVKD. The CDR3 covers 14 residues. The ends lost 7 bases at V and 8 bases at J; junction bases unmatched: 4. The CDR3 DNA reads TGTGCCATCAAGGGACTAGCGGGAAAGGGGGAGCTGTTTTTT. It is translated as CAIKGLAGKGELFF.

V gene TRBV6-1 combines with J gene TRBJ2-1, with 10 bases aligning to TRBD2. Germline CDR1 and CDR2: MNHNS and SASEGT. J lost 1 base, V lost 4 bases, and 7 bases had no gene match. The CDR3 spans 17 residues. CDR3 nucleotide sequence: TGTGCCAGCAGTGCCATAGTGACTAGCGGGTCCTACAATGAGCAGTTCTTC. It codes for CASSAIVTSGSYNEQFF.

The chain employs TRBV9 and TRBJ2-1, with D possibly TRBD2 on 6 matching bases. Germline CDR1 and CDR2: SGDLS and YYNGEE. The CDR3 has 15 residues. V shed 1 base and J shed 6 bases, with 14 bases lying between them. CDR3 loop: CASSVRLGSGNEQFF. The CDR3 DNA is TGTGCCAGCAGCGTACGTCTCGGGAGCGGCAATGAGCAGTTCTTC.

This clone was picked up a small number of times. CDR3 sequence reads: CASGMGLAGDYIQYF. Here the CDR3 DNA reads TGTGCCAGTGGAATGGGACTAGCGGGAGACTACATTCAGTACTTC. The chain uses TRBV19 and TRBJ2-4; 14 positions agree with TRBD2. CDR1 and CDR2 from the germline V gene are LNHDA and SQIVND (reference sequence). V lost 8 bases to trimming and J lost 8 bases; unmatched junction nucleotides: 8. This CDR3 region has 15 residues.

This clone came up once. In nucleotides, the CDR3 is TGTGCCAGTAGTTCGGGGTATCAGCCCCAGCATTTT. Protein product: CASSSGYQPQHF. The rearrangement joins TRBV19 to TRBJ1-5, with no clear D. The V and J ends lost 5 bases and 5 bases respectively, with 7 bases between them. Germline loops: CDR1 LNHDA, CDR2 SQIVND (reference sequence). The CDR3 is made up of 12 amino acids.

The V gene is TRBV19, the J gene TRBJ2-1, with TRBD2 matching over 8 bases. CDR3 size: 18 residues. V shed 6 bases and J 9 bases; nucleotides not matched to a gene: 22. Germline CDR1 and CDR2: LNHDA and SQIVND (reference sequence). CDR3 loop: CASSPSRGGKLDGSEQFF. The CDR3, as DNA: TGTGCCAGTAGCCCCTCTCGGGGGGGCAAATTAGACGGCAGTGAGCAGTTCTTC.

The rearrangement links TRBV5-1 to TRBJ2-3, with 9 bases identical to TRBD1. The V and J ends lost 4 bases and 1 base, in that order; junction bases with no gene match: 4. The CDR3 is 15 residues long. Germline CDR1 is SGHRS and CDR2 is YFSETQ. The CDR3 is CASSQYRGRTDTQYF. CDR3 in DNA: TGCGCCAGCAGCCAGTACAGGGGGCGCACAGATACGCAGTATTTT. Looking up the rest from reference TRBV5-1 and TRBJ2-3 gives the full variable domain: KAGVTQTPRYLIKTRGQQVTLSCSPISGHRSVSWYQQTPGQGLQFLFEYFSETQRNKGNFPGRFSGRQFSNSRSEMNVSTLELGDSALYLCASSQYRGRTDTQYFGPGTRLTVL.

CDR3 DNA: TGCGCCAGCAGCGGGGGGAATTTAAGGAATGAGCAGTTCTTC. This gives the protein CASSGGNLRNEQFF. The V call is TRBV5-1, the J call TRBJ2-1; D is perhaps TRBD2 (6 bases). CDR3 length equals 14 residues. V lost 4 bases and J 7 bases, leaving 15 bases between the germline ends. CDR1 and CDR2 from the germline V gene are SGHRS and YFSETQ.

As DNA, the CDR3 is TGTGCCAGCAGCTTCGGAGGGCCTCAGGAGACCCAGTACTTC. Protein: CASSFGGPQETQYF. The chain uses TRBV7-2 and TRBJ2-5, with a weak D call TRBD2 (6 bases). The V gene lost 3 bases and the J gene lost 5 bases, with 13 bases spanning the gap. CDR3 length equals 14 residues. Per the germline V gene, CDR1 is SGHTA and CDR2 is FQGNSA.

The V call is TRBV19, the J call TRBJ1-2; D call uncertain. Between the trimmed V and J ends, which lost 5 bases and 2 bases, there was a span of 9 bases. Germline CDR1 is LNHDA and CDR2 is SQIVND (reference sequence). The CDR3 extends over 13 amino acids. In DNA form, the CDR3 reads TGTGCCAGTAGTGGGCGCCGAAACTATGGCTACACCTTC. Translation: CASSGRRNYGYTF.

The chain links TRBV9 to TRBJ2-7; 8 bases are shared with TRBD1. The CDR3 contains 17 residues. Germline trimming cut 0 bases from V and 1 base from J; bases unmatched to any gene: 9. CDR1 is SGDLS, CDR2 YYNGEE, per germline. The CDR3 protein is CASSVGVRTGYSYEQYF. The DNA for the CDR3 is TGTGCCAGCAGCGTAGGAGTCAGGACAGGGTATTCCTACGAGCAGTACTTC.